A single sample gave rise to the 5 T cell receptor beta chains below, sequenced in a study of a mutant IDH1 vaccine in newly diagnosed glioma. Repertoires were generated with immunoSEQ multiplex PCR, while TCRdb's copy carries only in-frame clones and drops some. Of around 16,000 clones listed, around four fifths were seen once; the top ten hold 8% to 10%. Noted time point: baseline, week 1 (first vaccination visit). The treatment denotes: pre-vaccination baseline after standard-of-care therapy. Material: PBMCs, obtained from a glioma patient treated with radiotherapy, temozolomide or both. All receptors derive from a man aged 35-49 years with glioma.

This chain joins TRBV15 and TRBJ2-7, with D unresolved. The CDR3 loop spans 14 amino acids. Per the germline V gene, CDR1 is LNHNV and CDR2 is YYDKDF (reference sequence). Trimming took off 0 bases at V and 4 bases at J, with 10 bases between the two ends. The CDR3 reads CATSRERGGYEQYF. The DNA for the CDR3 is TGTGCCACCAGCAGAGAACGAGGCGGATACGAGCAGTACTTC.

The chain joins TRBV30 to TRBJ2-1; 8 bases map to TRBD2. V dropped 1 base and J dropped 2; count of bases not matched to a gene: 1. This CDR3 contains 14 residues. The germline gives CDR1 GTSNPN, CDR2 SVGIG (reference sequence). CDR3 nucleotide sequence: TGTGCCTGGAGTGGAGCGGGAGCCTACAATGAGCAGTTCTTC. This encodes CAWSGAGAYNEQFF.

This chain connects TRBV7-2 to TRBJ1-2; weak D call: TRBD1 (5 bases). The V gene's germline CDR1 is SGHTA and CDR2 FQGNSA. The CDR3 runs to 15 residues. V lost 1 base and J 2 bases, leaving 11 bases between the germline ends. In nucleotides, the CDR3 is TGTGCCAGCAGCTTAGGAAAGACAGTAAACTATGGCTACACCTTC. Its protein product is CASSLGKTVNYGYTF. Looking up the rest from reference TRBV7-2 and TRBJ1-2 gives the full variable domain: GAGVSQSPSNKVTEKGKDVELRCDPISGHTALYWYRQSLGQGLEFLIYFQGNSAPDKSGLPSDRFSAERTGGSVSTLTIQRTQQEDSAVYLCASSLGKTVNYGYTFGSGTRLTVV.

This clone was recorded only once. The chain couples TRBV10-1 to TRBJ2-1, with unresolved D. V lost 1 base, J lost 4 bases, and 5 bases lay in between. The CDR3 totals 13 residues. CDR1 is WNHNN, CDR2 SYGVQD, per germline (reference sequence). CDR3 amino acids: CASSELRYNEQFF. The CDR3 coding sequence is TGCGCCAGCAGTGAGTTGCGGTACAATGAGCAGTTCTTC.

The rearrangement links TRBV5-3 to TRBJ2-1; 8 bases are a match to TRBD2. TRBV5-3 falls under the ORF class, with uncertain function. J was trimmed by 5 bases and V by 0 bases; bases with no gene match: 4. This CDR3 is 15 amino acids long. This chain's CDR3 is CARSLAGGPHNEQFF. The CDR3 DNA reads TGTGCCAGAAGCTTGGCGGGAGGGCCTCACAATGAGCAGTTCTTC.